The present T cell receptor (beta chain) was sequenced within a study of T-cell reconstitution after alpha-beta-depleted transplantation in children. Overall study results and limits: The origin of alpha-beta T cells about two months after transplant was reportedly several hundred expanded graft clones. Where some patients showed high TCRbeta diversity at day 60, it came from recipient T cells and thymic progenitors that had survived.

This clonotype has more than one count but fewer than ten. Its cognate antigen is unknown. As it was prepared, the TCRbeta library received unique molecular identifiers. TCRdb independently ran MiXCR on the PCR reads; one entry per CDR3 protein. The sample includes around 130,000 distinct CDR3 sequences, around 9.8% of them seen just once. Germline CDR1 and CDR2: SGHDT and YYEEEE. Trimming took off 3 bases at V and 0 bases at J, with 13 bases between the two ends. The CDR3 runs 15 residues. This clonotype originated in a girl less than two years old who had a stem cell transplant for combined immunodeficiency, so the T cells may come from the graft donor. The chain couples TRBV5-6 to TRBJ2-7; D perhaps matches TRBD2 (5 bases). Source: PBMCs, mostly from graft donor cells, taken 180 days after TCRalphabeta/CD19-depleted stem cell transplant. CDR3: CASSSAPGSSYEQYF. The CDR3 nucleotides read TGTGCCAGCAGCTCTGCCCCGGGGAGCTCCTACGAGCAGTACTTC.